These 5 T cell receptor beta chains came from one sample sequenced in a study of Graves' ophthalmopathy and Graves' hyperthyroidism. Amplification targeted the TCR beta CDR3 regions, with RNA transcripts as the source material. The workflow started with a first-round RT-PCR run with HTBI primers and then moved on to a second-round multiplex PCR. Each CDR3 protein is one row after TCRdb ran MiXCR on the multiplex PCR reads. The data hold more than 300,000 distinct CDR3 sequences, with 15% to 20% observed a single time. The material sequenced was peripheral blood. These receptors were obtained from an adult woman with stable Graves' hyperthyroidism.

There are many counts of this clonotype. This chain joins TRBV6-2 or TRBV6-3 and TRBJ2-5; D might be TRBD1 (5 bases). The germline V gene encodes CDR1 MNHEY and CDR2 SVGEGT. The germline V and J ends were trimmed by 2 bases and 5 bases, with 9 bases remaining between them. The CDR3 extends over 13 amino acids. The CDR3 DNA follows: TGTGCCAGCAGTTACCGGACACGGGAGACCCAGTACTTC. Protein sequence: CASSYRTRETQYF.

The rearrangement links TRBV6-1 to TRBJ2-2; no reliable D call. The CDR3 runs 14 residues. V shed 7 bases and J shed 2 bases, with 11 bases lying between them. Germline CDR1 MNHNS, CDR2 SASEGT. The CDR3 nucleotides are TGTGCCAGCACCTCGGCACCAAACACCGGGGAGCTGTTTTTT. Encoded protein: CASTSAPNTGELFF.

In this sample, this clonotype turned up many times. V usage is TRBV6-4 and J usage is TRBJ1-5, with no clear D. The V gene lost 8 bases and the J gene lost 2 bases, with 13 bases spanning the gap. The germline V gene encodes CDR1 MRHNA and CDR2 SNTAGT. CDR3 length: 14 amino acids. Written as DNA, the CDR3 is TGTGCCAGCGCCGCGGAAGACGGCAATCAGCCCCAGCATTTT. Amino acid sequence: CASAAEDGNQPQHF.

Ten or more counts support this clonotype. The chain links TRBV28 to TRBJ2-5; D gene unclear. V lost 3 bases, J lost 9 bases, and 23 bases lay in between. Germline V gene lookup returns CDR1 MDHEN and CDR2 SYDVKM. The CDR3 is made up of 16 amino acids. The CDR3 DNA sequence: TGTGCCAGCAGTTTTGCCTCGGCACTCCTCTCGTGGGCCCAGTACTTC. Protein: CASSFASALLSWAQYF. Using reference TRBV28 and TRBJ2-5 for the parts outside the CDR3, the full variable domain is DVKVTQSSRYLVKRTGEKVFLECVQDMDHENMFWYRQDPGLGLRLIYFSYDVKMKEKGDIPEGYSVSREKKERFSLILESASTNQTSMYLCASSFASALLSWAQYFGPGTRLLVL.

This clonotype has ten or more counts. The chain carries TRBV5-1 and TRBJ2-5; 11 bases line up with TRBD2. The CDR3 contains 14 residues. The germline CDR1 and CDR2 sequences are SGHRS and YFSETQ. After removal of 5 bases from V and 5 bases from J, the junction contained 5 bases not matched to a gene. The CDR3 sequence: CASRLTSGSETQYF. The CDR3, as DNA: TGCGCCAGCAGGCTAACTAGCGGGAGCGAGACCCAGTACTTC.